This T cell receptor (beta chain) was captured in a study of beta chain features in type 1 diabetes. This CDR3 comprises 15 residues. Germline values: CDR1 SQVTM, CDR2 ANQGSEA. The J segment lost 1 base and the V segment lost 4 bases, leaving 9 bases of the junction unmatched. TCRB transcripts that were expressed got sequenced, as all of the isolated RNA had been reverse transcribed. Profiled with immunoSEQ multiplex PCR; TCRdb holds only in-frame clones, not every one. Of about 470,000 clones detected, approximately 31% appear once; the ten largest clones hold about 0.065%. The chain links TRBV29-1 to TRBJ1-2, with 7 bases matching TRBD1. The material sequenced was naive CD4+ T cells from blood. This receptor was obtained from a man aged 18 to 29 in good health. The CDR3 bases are TGCAGCGTTGTTAGACAGGGAGAATTTAACTATGGCTACACCTTC. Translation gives CSVVRQGEFNYGYTF.